This passage covers 24 T cell receptor beta chains from one sample sequenced in a study of patients and donors after allogeneic stem cell transplantation. TCRdb redid the calling of the RT-PCR reads with MiXCR, one entry per CDR3 protein. The sample shows approximately 210,000 distinct CDR3 sequences, around two fifths of them seen only once. The source material was blood, either unsorted or a sorted T cell fraction (not recorded which). The receptors were gathered from a human donor who was either an allogeneic HSCT recipient or a stem cell or donor lymphocyte infusion donor (not recorded which). It is not recorded whose cells these are; they may come from a transplant donor.

J is TRBJ1-2 and V is TRBV28; the D gene is possibly TRBD1 (5 bases). The germline V gene encodes CDR1 MDHEN and CDR2 SYDVKM. CDR3 length equals 13 residues. Trimming left V 10 bases short and J 4 bases short, with 16 bases between. The CDR3 DNA follows: TGTGCCACCTACTGGGGCGGCGTCTATGGCTACACCTTC. Translating it yields CATYWGGVYGYTF.

This chain links TRBV6-2 or TRBV6-3 with TRBJ1-1; no clear D. CDR3 size: 13 residues. Germline CDR1 reads MNHEY; CDR2 reads SVGEGT. Trimming took off 0 bases at V and 5 bases at J, with 7 bases between the two ends. The CDR3 nucleotides read TGTGCCAGCAGTTACTCGTTAAGGACTGAAGCTTTCTTT. Its translation: CASSYSLRTEAFF.

The table lists this clonotype with a count of one. This chain joins TRBV7-9 and TRBJ2-1; D is tentatively TRBD1 or TRBD2 (5 bases each). The CDR3 has 14 residues. With 5 bases removed from V and 4 bases from J, the gap between germline ends came to 12 bases. Per germline, CDR1 SEHNR and CDR2 FQNEAQ (reference sequence). The chain's CDR3 is CASSREDSYNEQFF. CDR3 nucleotides: TGTGCCAGCAGCCGGGAAGACAGTTACAATGAGCAGTTCTTC.

This clonotype was found a few times. The V call is TRBV5-1, the J call TRBJ2-2; TRBD1 is a possible D gene (5 bases). Germline lookup yields CDR1 SGHRS and CDR2 YFSETQ. Trimming took 7 bases from V and 3 from J, leaving 19 bases between them. This CDR3 has 16 amino acids. The chain's CDR3 is CASHNLFDSYTGELFF. CDR3 nucleotide sequence: TGCGCCAGCCATAATCTTTTCGACAGCTACACCGGGGAGCTGTTTTTT.

The V and J genes are TRBV3-1 and TRBJ2-2; 8 bases agree with TRBD2. Losses at the gene ends were 5 bases for V and 5 bases for J; bases not matched to a gene: 7. CDR1 is LGHDT, CDR2 YNNKEL, per germline (reference sequence). The CDR3 runs to 15 residues. DNA of the CDR3: TGTGCCAGCAGCGACTTCAGCGGGAGTACCGGGGAGCTGTTTTTT. It encodes CASSDFSGSTGELFF. Variable domain in full (rest from reference TRBV3-1 and TRBJ2-2): DTAVSQTPKYLVTQMGNDKSIKCEQNLGHDTMYWYKQDSKKFLKIMFSYNNKELIINETVPNRFSPKSPDKAHLNLHINSLELGDSAVYFCASSDFSGSTGELFFGEGSRLTVL.

The chain is built from TRBV7-2 and TRBJ1-2; a possible D gene is TRBD1 (6 bases). Germline V gives CDR1 SGHTA, CDR2 FQGNSA. V was trimmed by 5 bases and J by 2 bases, leaving 15 bases between them. The CDR3 length is 15 residues. In nucleotides, the CDR3 is TGTGCCAGCAGCAACTACAGGGAGGGGAACTATGGCTACACCTTC. Amino acid sequence: CASSNYREGNYGYTF. Filled out from reference TRBV7-2 and TRBJ1-2, the complete variable domain reads GAGVSQSPSNKVTEKGKDVELRCDPISGHTALYWYRQSLGQGLEFLIYFQGNSAPDKSGLPSDRFSAERTGGSVSTLTIQRTQQEDSAVYLCASSNYREGNYGYTFGSGTRLTVV.

The chain carries TRBV4-3 and TRBJ1-1, with no clear D. The CDR3 is 15 residues long. CDR1 and CDR2 from the germline V gene are LGHNA and YSLEER. V dropped 0 bases and J dropped 3 bases, with 11 bases sitting between them. CDR3 protein: CASSQDWGYDTEAFF. The CDR3 DNA sequence: TGCGCCAGCAGCCAAGATTGGGGTTACGACACTGAAGCTTTCTTT.

This clonotype was seen a handful of times. The rearrangement joins TRBV15 to TRBJ2-3, with 10 bases that match TRBD1. This CDR3 contains 16 residues. Germline CDR1 LNHNV, CDR2 YYDKDF (reference sequence). With 1 base clipped from V and 1 base from J, the junction kept 2 bases outside the gene matches. This chain's CDR3 is CATSRGGTGGTDTQYF. The CDR3 DNA reads as TGTGCCACCAGCAGAGGTGGGACAGGGGGCACAGATACGCAGTATTTT. The variable domain in full, completed from reference TRBV15 and TRBJ2-3, reads DAMVIQNPRYQVTQFGKPVTLSCSQTLNHNVMYWYQQKSSQAPKLLFHYYDKDFNNEADTPDNFQSRRPNTSFCFLDIRSPGLGDTAMYLCATSRGGTGGTDTQYFGPGTRLTVL.

The J gene is TRBJ1-4, the V gene TRBV29-1; no firm D call. V dropped 0 bases and J dropped 8 bases, with 4 bases sitting between them. Germline loops: CDR1 SQVTM, CDR2 ANQGSEA. CDR3 size: 11 residues. CDR3 DNA: TGCAGCGTTGAAGATGGCGAAAAACTGTTTTTT. Translation gives CSVEDGEKLFF.

The gene calls are TRBV6-6 and TRBJ1-1; weak D call: TRBD1 (5 bases). Germline V gene sequence: CDR1 MNHNY, CDR2 SVGAGI (reference sequence). The CDR3 extends over 15 amino acids. V dropped 6 bases and J dropped 1 base, with 15 bases sitting between them. The CDR3 protein is CASRTQDTWNTEAFF. As DNA, the CDR3 is TGTGCCAGCAGGACCCAGGACACTTGGAACACTGAAGCTTTCTTT.

This clonotype came up a few times. This rearrangement joins TRBV29-1 to TRBJ2-3, with a possible D match to TRBD2 (6 bases). The CDR3 totals 15 residues. Germline loops: CDR1 SQVTM, CDR2 ANQGSEA. The germline V and J ends were trimmed by 3 bases and 2 bases, with 15 bases remaining between them. CDR3 amino acids: CSVEGGEGPTDTQYF. In DNA, the CDR3 is TGCAGCGTTGAGGGAGGAGAGGGCCCCACAGATACGCAGTATTTT.

The chain employs TRBV29-1 and TRBJ2-1; the D gene is possibly TRBD2 (6 bases). The CDR3 has 13 amino acids. V lost 7 bases to trimming and J lost 3 bases, with 13 bases between them. Germline V gene lookup returns CDR1 SQVTM and CDR2 ANQGSEA. As DNA, the CDR3 is TGCAGCGGGACGGGACTCCACTACAATGAGCAGTTCTTC. Translated: CSGTGLHYNEQFF.

V and J are TRBV6-5 and TRBJ2-2; 7 bases align to TRBD2. J gave up 1 base and V 7 bases, and 9 bases lay outside the gene matches. The CDR3 is made up of 16 amino acids. Germline CDR1 MNHEY, CDR2 SVGAGI. The CDR3, as DNA: TGTGCCAGCACCCCGGGACTAATAATGAACACCGGGGAGCTGTTTTTT. Encoded protein: CASTPGLIMNTGELFF.

V usage is TRBV6-2 or TRBV6-3 and J usage is TRBJ1-5; TRBD1 aligns across 9 bases. The CDR3 loop spans 16 amino acids. Germline assignment: CDR1 MNHEY and CDR2 SVGEGT. Trimming at V came to 7 bases and at J to 5 bases, leaving 12 bases not matched to a gene. CDR3 nucleotide sequence: TGTGCCAGCACCGAAGGTGGGACAGGGAATGATCAGCCCCAGCATTTT. As protein: CASTEGGTGNDQPQHF.

The rearrangement links TRBV12-3 or TRBV12-4 to TRBJ2-5, with 7 bases that match TRBD1. The CDR3 extends over 15 amino acids. V was clipped by 1 base and J by 0 bases; unmatched bases: 2. The CDR3 is CASSLVGTDQETQYF. DNA for the CDR3: TGTGCCAGCAGTTTAGTCGGGACAGACCAAGAGACCCAGTACTTC.

This chain uses TRBV7-2 with TRBJ1-2; TRBD1 agrees at 8 bases. Trimming at V came to 3 bases and at J to 5 bases, leaving 8 bases not matched to a gene. CDR1 and CDR2 (germline): SGHTA, FQGNSA. The CDR3 extends over 15 amino acids. The CDR3 DNA sequence: TGTGCCAGCAGCTTTACTCGGGACAGGTCTTATGGCTACACCTTC. Translated, it gives CASSFTRDRSYGYTF. Combining the CDR3 with reference TRBV7-2 and TRBJ1-2 gives the whole variable domain GAGVSQSPSNKVTEKGKDVELRCDPISGHTALYWYRQSLGQGLEFLIYFQGNSAPDKSGLPSDRFSAERTGGSVSTLTIQRTQQEDSAVYLCASSFTRDRSYGYTFGSGTRLTVV.

The sample holds a few counts of this clonotype. The rearrangement joins TRBV6-1 to TRBJ1-5; no definite D call. V lost 0 bases, J lost 6 bases, and 15 bases lay in between. Germline V gene lookup returns CDR1 MNHNS and CDR2 SASEGT. The CDR3 loop spans 16 amino acids. CDR3 nucleotides: TGTGCCAGCAGTGAAGCAATCCTGGAGGGAACTCAGCCCCAGCATTTT. Amino acids: CASSEAILEGTQPQHF.

The chain has TRBV12-3 or TRBV12-4 and TRBJ2-5, with 7 bases aligning to TRBD1. J gave up 12 bases and V 4 bases, and 8 bases lay outside the gene matches. There are 12 residues in the CDR3. The CDR3 DNA follows: TGTGCCAGCAGTTATCCCACAGGGGTGAAGTACTTC. This codes for CASSYPTGVKYF.

The chain links TRBV27 to TRBJ2-7, with TRBD1 matching over 8 bases. V lost 5 bases to trimming and J lost 6 bases; unmatched junction nucleotides: 12. Germline CDR1 reads MNHEY; CDR2 reads SMNVEV (reference sequence). CDR3 length: 15 amino acids. In DNA form, the CDR3 reads TGTGCCAGCAGTATCTATCGACAGGGGTTGGGCGAGCAGTACTTC. Translation gives CASSIYRQGLGEQYF.

This sequence joins TRBV5-1 and TRBJ1-1; D is unresolved. V gave up 5 bases and J gave up 7 bases, with 12 bases separating them. Germline V gene lookup returns CDR1 SGHRS and CDR2 YFSETQ. CDR3 length: 12 residues. The CDR3 bases are TGCGCCAGCAGGAATCTGGACGTTGAAGCTTTCTTT. This sequence encodes CASRNLDVEAFF.

The chain uses TRBV7-9 and TRBJ1-2; 7 nucleotides line up with TRBD1. Per the germline V gene, CDR1 is SEHNR and CDR2 is FQNEAQ (reference sequence). The V segment lost 2 bases and the J segment 4 bases; nucleotides outside the gene matches: 7. CDR3 length: 15 residues. The CDR3 region has the DNA TGTGCCAGCAGCTTACCCCTGACAGGGAGCTATGGCTACACCTTC. Translating it yields CASSLPLTGSYGYTF.

The genes are TRBV27 and TRBJ1-2, with TRBD1 as a possible D gene (6 bases). The CDR3 length is 14 residues. The germline gives CDR1 MNHEY, CDR2 SMNVEV (reference sequence). V shed 8 bases and J shed 5 bases, with 18 bases lying between them. CDR3 DNA: TGTGCCAGCTCCCGGGGGCAGGGAGTTTATGGCTACACCTTC. Its protein product is CASSRGQGVYGYTF.

This chain connects TRBV7-9 to TRBJ2-1; 9 nucleotides line up with TRBD2. The CDR3 has 18 residues. With 4 bases clipped from V and 0 bases from J, the junction kept 10 bases outside the gene matches. Germline V gene data show CDR1 as SEHNR and CDR2 as FQNEAQ (reference sequence). CDR3 amino acids: CASSSGLAGVISYNEQFF. The CDR3 region has the DNA TGTGCCAGCAGCTCGGGACTAGCCGGGGTGATCTCCTACAATGAGCAGTTCTTC.

This rearrangement joins TRBV30 to TRBJ2-1; 9 bases match TRBD2. The CDR3 is made up of 17 amino acids. Germline V gene data show CDR1 as GTSNPN and CDR2 as SVGIG (reference sequence). Germline trimming cut 4 bases from V and 2 bases from J; bases unmatched to any gene: 12. The CDR3 loop reads CAWKSAGGMWAYNEQFF. The CDR3 DNA reads TGTGCCTGGAAGTCAGCGGGAGGAATGTGGGCCTACAATGAGCAGTTCTTC.